The clone carrying this T cell receptor (beta chain) occurred many times. The antigen remains unidentified. This entry is derived from a study of blood T cells in healthy people across ages. Whole-study results and caveats: With age, beta diversity per million T cells declined roughly linearly, significantly by 40. Naive and antigen-experienced cells could not be conclusively compared, given unsorted PBMCs.

The CDR3 consists of 15 residues. Trimming removed 0 bases from V and 5 bases from J; junction bases left unmatched: 5. Germline V gene sequence: CDR1 DFQATT, CDR2 SNEGSKA (reference sequence). PCR was performed a second time for 7 to 11 cycles using a sample-barcoded 5' primer and a J-beta primer mix. Each CDR3 protein gets one entry after TCRdb re-called the 5' RACE reads with MiXCR. The data hold hundreds of thousands of distinct CDR3 sequences, with about 45% observed a single time. Sequencing was carried out using blood. The rearrangement links TRBV20-1 to TRBJ2-1; TRBD2 aligns across 9 bases. The receptor was derived from a man older than 75 in good health. CDR3: CSARESGRQNNEQFF. Written as DNA, the CDR3 is TGCAGTGCTAGAGAGAGCGGGAGGCAAAACAATGAGCAGTTCTTC.